The 8 T cell receptor beta chains below all came from one sample that was sequenced in a study of blood T cell repertoires in COVID-19 (dated by TCRdb to 2020 to 2021). The library relied on the immunoSEQ multiplex PCR assay. TCRdb took this table from immuneACCESS and kept in-frame rearrangements with V and J called. Such tables lack part of the clones; where checked against another copy, unresolved V genes explain under half of the gap, and the rest is unexplained. This sample lists about 240,000 clones; roughly four fifths were detected once. The top ten constitute roughly 1.9% of the sample. The sequenced material came from peripheral blood. The receptors come from a man aged 25-45 years who had recovered from COVID-19.

The chain couples TRBV20-1 to TRBJ1-2; 8 nucleotides line up with TRBD1. The junction had 5 bases not matched to a gene; V was cut back by 3 bases and J by 8 bases. Germline V lookup: CDR1 DFQATT, CDR2 SNEGSKA (reference sequence). The CDR3 extends over 12 amino acids. The CDR3 DNA follows: TGCAGTGCTAGTTCAGGGGGCGACGGCTACACCTTC. Residues: CSASSGGDGYTF.

Turning to this clone: This sample includes further DNA sequences coding for the same CDR3. The gene calls are TRBV5-4 and TRBJ2-5, with 16 bases fitting TRBD2. The CDR3 is 17 residues long. Germline values: CDR1 SGHNT, CDR2 YYREEE (reference sequence). V shed 4 bases, J shed 4 bases, and the junction held 7 bases outside the gene matches. This CDR3 is CASSPGTSGGAVETQYF. The CDR3 DNA sequence: TGTGCCAGCAGCCCAGGGACTAGCGGGGGGGCAGTAGAGACCCAGTACTTC.

There are a few counts of this clone. This rearrangement joins TRBV6-5 to TRBJ2-7, with D possibly TRBD1 on 6 matching bases. Germline-derived CDR1 and CDR2 are MNHEY and SVGAGI. The V end was cut by 5 bases, the J end by 4 bases, with 12 bases between. This CDR3 is built from 13 residues. This CDR3 is CASSKGEIYEQYF. The CDR3 nucleotides are TGTGCCAGCAGTAAGGGGGAGATATACGAGCAGTACTTC.

The genes are TRBV10-3 and TRBJ1-1; 8 nucleotides align to TRBD1. J was trimmed by 5 bases and V by 5 bases; bases with no gene match: 7. CDR3 length: 14 amino acids. The V gene's germline CDR1 is ENHRY and CDR2 SYGVKD. The CDR3: CAISPKTGVTEAFF. In nucleotides, the CDR3 is TGTGCCATCAGTCCTAAGACAGGGGTGACTGAAGCTTTCTTT.

This chain connects TRBV7-7 to TRBJ2-3; TRBD1 is a possible D gene (5 bases). V dropped 5 bases and J dropped 5 bases, with 20 bases sitting between them. The CDR3 covers 16 residues. Looked up from germline, CDR1 is SSHAT and CDR2 is FNYEAQ (reference sequence). The CDR3 spells CASSPANRGLGDTQYF. The CDR3 coding sequence is TGTGCCAGCAGCCCAGCTAATAGGGGCCTCGGAGATACGCAGTATTTT.

The gene calls are TRBV12-3 or TRBV12-4 and TRBJ1-6; 7 positions match TRBD1. The CDR3 runs to 13 residues. The V segment lost 5 bases and the J segment 9 bases; nucleotides outside the gene matches: 4. This CDR3 reads CASSTDRRSPLHF. The CDR3 nucleotides are TGTGCCAGCAGTACGGACAGGCGTTCACCCCTCCACTTT.

The chain has TRBV4-2 and TRBJ1-4; D remains unclear. V shed 0 bases and J shed 4 bases, with 6 bases lying between them. Germline CDR1 reads LGHNA; CDR2 reads YNFKEQ. The length of the CDR3 is 14 residues. CDR3 sequence (DNA): TGTGCCAGCAGCCAAGATCCCTTTAATGAAAAACTGTTTTTT. Its translation is CASSQDPFNEKLFF.

This clone occurred once. The rearrangement joins TRBV7-9 to TRBJ2-1; no definite D call. CDR3 length: 13 amino acids. V dropped 5 bases and J dropped 10 bases, with 15 bases sitting between them. Germline V gene data show CDR1 as SEHNR and CDR2 as FQNEAQ (reference sequence). CDR3 sequence: CASSPTPSREQFF. The CDR3 region has the DNA TGTGCCAGCAGCCCCACGCCCTCTAGGGAGCAGTTCTTC.